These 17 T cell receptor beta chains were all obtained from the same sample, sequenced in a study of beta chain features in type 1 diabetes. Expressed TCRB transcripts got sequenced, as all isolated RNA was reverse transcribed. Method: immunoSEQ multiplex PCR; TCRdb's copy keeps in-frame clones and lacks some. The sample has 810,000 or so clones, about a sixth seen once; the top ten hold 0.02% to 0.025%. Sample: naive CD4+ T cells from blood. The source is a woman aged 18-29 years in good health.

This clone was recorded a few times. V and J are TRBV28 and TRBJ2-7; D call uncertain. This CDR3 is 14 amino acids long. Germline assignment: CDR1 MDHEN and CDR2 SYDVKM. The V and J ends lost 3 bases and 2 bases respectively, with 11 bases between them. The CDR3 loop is CASSFARNPYEQYF. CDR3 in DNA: TGTGCCAGCAGTTTCGCCCGGAACCCCTACGAGCAGTACTTC.

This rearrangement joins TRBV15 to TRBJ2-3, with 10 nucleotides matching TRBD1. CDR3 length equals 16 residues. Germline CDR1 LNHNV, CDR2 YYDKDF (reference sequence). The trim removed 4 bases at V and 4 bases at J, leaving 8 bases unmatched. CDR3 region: CATSIRQGAFADTQYF. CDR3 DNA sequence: TGTGCCACCAGCATCCGACAGGGGGCTTTCGCAGATACGCAGTATTTT.

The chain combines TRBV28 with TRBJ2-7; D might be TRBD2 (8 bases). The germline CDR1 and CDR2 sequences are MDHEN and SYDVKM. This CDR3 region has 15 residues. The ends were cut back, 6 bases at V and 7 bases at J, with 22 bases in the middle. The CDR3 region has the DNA TGTGCCAGCAGCCCCGCCCCGGGACAGCGGGGGGAGCAGTACTTC. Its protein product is CASSPAPGQRGEQYF. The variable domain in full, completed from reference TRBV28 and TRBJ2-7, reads DVKVTQSSRYLVKRTGEKVFLECVQDMDHENMFWYRQDPGLGLRLIYFSYDVKMKEKGDIPEGYSVSREKKERFSLILESASTNQTSMYLCASSPAPGQRGEQYFGPGTRLTVT.

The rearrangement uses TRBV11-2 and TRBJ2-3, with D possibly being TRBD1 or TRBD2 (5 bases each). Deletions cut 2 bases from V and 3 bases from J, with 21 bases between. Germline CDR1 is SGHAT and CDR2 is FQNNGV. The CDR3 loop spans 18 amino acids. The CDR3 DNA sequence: TGTGCCAGCAGCTTATTTCTTGGGACCAAAAGGGGTACAGATACGCAGTATTTT. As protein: CASSLFLGTKRGTDTQYF.

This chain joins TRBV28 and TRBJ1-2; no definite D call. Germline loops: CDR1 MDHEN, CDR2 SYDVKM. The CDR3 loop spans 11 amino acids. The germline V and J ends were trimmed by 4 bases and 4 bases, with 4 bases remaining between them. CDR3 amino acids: CASSYVYGYTF. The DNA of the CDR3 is TGTGCCAGCAGTTACGTCTATGGCTACACCTTC.

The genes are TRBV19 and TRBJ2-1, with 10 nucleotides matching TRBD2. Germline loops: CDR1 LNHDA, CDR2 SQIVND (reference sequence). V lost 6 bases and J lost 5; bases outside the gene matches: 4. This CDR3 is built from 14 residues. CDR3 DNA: TGTGCCAGTAGCCGACTAGCGGGCGACAATGAGCAGTTCTTC. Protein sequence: CASSRLAGDNEQFF.

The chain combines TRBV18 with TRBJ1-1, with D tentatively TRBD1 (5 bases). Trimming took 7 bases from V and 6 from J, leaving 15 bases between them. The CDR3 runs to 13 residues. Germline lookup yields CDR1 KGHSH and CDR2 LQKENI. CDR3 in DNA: TGTGCCAGCTTCGATCACATGGGGGCTGAAGCTTTCTTT. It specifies CASFDHMGAEAFF.

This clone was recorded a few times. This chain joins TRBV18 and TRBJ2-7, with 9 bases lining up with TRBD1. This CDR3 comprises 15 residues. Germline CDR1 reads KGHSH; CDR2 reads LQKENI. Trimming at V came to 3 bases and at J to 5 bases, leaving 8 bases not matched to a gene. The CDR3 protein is CASSPGTGFVHEQYF. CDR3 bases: TGTGCCAGCTCACCGGGGACAGGGTTTGTTCACGAGCAGTACTTC.

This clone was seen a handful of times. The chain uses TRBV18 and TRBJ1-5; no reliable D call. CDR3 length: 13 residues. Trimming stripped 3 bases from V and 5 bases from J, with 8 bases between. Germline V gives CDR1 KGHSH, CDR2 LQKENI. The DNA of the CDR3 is TGTGCCAGCTCACCGACGGAGGATCAGCCCCAGCATTTT. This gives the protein CASSPTEDQPQHF.

The CDR3 DNA reads TGTGCCAGCGCAAGGGGGCTCCAAGAGACCCAGTACTTC. It codes for CASARGLQETQYF. The chain has TRBV11-2 and TRBJ2-5; 7 nucleotides agree with TRBD1. The junction had 4 bases not matched to a gene; V was cut back by 8 bases and J by 1 base. Germline assignment: CDR1 SGHAT and CDR2 FQNNGV. The CDR3 covers 13 residues. Combining the CDR3 with reference TRBV11-2 and TRBJ2-5 gives the whole variable domain EAGVAQSPRYKIIEKRQSVAFWCNPISGHATLYWYQQILGQGPKLLIQFQNNGVVDDSQLPKDRFSAERLKGVDSTLKIQPAKLEDSAVYLCASARGLQETQYFGPGTRLLVL.

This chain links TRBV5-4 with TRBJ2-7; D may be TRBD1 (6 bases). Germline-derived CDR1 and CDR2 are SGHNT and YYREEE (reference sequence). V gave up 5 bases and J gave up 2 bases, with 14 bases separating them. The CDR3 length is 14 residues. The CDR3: CASRQGPLAYEQYF. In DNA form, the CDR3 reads TGTGCCAGCAGACAGGGTCCCCTAGCCTACGAGCAGTACTTC.

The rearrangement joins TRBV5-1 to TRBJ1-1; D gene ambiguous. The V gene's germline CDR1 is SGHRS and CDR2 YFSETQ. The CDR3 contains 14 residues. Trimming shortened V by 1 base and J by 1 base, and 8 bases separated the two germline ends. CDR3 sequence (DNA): TGCGCCAGCAGCTTGTCCGTAGCGAACACTGAAGCTTTCTTT. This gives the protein CASSLSVANTEAFF.

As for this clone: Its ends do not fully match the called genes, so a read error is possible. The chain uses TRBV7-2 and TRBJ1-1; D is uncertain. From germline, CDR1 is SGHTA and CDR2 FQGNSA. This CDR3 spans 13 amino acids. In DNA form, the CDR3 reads TGTGCCAGCAGCTTAGCGTTCCAGGCCACGCACATATTT. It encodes CASSLAFQATHIF.

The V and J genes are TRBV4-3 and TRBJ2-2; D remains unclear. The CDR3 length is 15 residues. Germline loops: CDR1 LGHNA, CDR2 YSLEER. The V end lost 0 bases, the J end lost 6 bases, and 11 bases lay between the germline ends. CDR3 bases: TGCGCCAGCAGCCAAGATGGGCAGGCCTCCGGGGAGCTGTTTTTT. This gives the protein CASSQDGQASGELFF.

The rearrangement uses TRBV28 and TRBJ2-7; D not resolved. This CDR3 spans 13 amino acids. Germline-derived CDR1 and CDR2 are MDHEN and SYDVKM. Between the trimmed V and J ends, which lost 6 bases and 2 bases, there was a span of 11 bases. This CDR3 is CASSPASTYEQYF. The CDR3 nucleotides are TGTGCCAGCAGCCCCGCCAGCACCTACGAGCAGTACTTC.

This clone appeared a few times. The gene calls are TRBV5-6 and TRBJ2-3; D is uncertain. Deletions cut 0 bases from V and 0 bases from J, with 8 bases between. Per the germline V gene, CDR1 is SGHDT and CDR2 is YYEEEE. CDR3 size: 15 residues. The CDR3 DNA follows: TGTGCCAGCAGCTTGGGGGTATCTAGCACAGATACGCAGTATTTT. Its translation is CASSLGVSSTDTQYF.

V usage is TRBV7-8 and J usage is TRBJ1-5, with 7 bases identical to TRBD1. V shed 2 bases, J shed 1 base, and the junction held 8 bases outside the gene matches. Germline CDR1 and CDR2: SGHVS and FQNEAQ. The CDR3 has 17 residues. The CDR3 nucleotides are TGTGCCAGCAGCTTACTTGGGGACAGATGGAGCAATCAGCCCCAGCATTTT. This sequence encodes CASSLLGDRWSNQPQHF.